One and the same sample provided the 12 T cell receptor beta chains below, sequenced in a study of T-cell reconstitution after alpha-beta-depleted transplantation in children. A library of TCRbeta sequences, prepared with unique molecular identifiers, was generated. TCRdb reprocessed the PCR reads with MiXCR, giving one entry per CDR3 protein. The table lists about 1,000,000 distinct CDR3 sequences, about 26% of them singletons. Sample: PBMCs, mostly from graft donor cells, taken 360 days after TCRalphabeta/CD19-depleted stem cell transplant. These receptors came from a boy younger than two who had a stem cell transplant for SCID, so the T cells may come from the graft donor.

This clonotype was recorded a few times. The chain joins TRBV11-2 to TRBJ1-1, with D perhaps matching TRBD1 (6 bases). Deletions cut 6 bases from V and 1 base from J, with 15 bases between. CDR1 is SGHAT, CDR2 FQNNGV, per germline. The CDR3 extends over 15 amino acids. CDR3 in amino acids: CASRKPGQGNTEAFF. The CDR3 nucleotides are TGTGCCAGCAGAAAACCGGGACAAGGGAACACTGAAGCTTTCTTT. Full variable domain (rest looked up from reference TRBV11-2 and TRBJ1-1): EAGVAQSPRYKIIEKRQSVAFWCNPISGHATLYWYQQILGQGPKLLIQFQNNGVVDDSQLPKDRFSAERLKGVDSTLKIQPAKLEDSAVYLCASRKPGQGNTEAFFGQGTRLTVV.

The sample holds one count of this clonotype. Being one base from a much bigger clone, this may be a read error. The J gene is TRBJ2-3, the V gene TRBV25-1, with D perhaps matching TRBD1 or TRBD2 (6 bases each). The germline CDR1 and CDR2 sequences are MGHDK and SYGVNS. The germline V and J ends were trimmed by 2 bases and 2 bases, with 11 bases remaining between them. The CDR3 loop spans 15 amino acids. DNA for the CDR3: TGTGCCAGCAGTGAACCGGGGGCCCACACAGATACGCAGTATTTT. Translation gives CASSEPGAHTDTQYF.

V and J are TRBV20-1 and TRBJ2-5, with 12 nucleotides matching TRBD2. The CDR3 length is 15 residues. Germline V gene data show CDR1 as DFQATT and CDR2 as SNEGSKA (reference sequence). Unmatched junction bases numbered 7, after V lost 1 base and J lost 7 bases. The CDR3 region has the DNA TGCAGTGCTAGAGGACTAGCGGGGGCCTTGGTGACCCAGTACTTC. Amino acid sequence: CSARGLAGALVTQYF.

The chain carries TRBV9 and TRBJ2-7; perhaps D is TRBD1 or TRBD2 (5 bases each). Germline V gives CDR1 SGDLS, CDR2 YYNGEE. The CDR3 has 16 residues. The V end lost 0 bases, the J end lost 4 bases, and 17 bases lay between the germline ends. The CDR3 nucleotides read TGTGCCAGCAGCGTAGGCCTCGGGACGGCCGCTTACGAGCAGTACTTC. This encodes CASSVGLGTAAYEQYF.

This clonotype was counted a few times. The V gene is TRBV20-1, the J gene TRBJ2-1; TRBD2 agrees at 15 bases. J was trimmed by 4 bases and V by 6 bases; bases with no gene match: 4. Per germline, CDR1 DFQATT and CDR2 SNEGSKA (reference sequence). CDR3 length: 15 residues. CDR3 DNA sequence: TGCAGTGCCCCCGGACTAGCGGGGGGGTACAATGAGCAGTTCTTC. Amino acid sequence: CSAPGLAGGYNEQFF.

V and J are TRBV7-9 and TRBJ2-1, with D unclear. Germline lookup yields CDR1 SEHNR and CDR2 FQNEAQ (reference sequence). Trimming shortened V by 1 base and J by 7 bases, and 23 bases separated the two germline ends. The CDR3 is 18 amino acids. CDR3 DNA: TGTGCCAGCAGCTTAGTCCTAGAAGGGCCGATCGGTTTGAATGAGCAGTTCTTC. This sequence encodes CASSLVLEGPIGLNEQFF.

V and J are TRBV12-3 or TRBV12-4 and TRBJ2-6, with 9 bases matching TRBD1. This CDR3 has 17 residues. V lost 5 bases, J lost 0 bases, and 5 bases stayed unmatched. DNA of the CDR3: TGTGCCAGCAGTGCCGGGACAGGGAGCTCTGGGGCCAACGTCCTGACTTTC. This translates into CASSAGTGSSGANVLTF.

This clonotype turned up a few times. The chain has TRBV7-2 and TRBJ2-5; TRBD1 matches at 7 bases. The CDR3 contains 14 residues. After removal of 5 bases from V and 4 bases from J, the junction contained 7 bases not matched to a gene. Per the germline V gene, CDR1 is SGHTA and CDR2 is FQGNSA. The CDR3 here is CASSKNRGGETQYF. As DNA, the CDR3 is TGTGCCAGCAGCAAAAACAGGGGTGGAGAGACCCAGTACTTC.

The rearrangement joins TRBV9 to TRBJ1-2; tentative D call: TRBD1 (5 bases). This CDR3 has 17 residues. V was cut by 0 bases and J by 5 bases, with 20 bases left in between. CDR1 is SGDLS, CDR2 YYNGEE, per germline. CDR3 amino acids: CASSVAPKEGRAYGYTF. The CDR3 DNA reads TGTGCCAGCAGCGTAGCCCCGAAGGAGGGACGCGCATATGGCTACACCTTC.

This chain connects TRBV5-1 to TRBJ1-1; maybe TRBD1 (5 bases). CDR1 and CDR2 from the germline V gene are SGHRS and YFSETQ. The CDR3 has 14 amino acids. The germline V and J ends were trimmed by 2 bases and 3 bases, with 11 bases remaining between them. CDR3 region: CASSFRRGDTEAFF. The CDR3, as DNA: TGCGCCAGCAGCTTTAGGCGGGGGGACACTGAAGCTTTCTTT.

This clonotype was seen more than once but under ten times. In DNA form, the CDR3 reads TGCAGTGCTAGAAACCTTAGAGGGGCTGAAGCTTTCTTT. Its protein product is CSARNLRGAEAFF. V is TRBV20-1 and J is TRBJ1-1; D perhaps matches TRBD1 (5 bases). The CDR3 is 13 amino acids. Germline assignment: CDR1 DFQATT and CDR2 SNEGSKA (reference sequence). V lost 2 bases to trimming and J lost 6 bases, with 13 bases between them.

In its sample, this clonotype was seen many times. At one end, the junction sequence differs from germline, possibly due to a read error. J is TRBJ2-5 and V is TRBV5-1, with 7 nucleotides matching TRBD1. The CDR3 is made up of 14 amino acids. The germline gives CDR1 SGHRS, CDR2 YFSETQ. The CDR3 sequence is CASSLDRAQETQYF. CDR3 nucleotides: TGTGCCAGCAGCCTAGACAGGGCTCAAGAGACCCAGTACTTC.